These 20 T cell receptor beta chains share one sample of origin, sequenced in a study of regulatory and conventional T cells in RAG deficiency. Blood CD4+ CD25-low CD127-high conventional T cells supplied the genomic DNA template. Profiling relied on immunoSEQ multiplex PCR, and the TCRdb table lists in-frame clones only, not all of them. The sample has about 2,500 clones, 70% to 85% seen once. Sequenced: CD4+ effector T cells sorted from blood. Every receptor here comes from a human donor with RAG deficiency presenting as severe combined immunodeficiency.

This clone has only one observation. CDR3 sequence reads: CASSQETGWGTQYF. The CDR3 region has the DNA TGCGCCAGCAGCCAGGAGACAGGGTGGGGTACGCAGTATTTT. The gene calls are TRBV4-3 and TRBJ2-3, with 7 positions matching TRBD1. The junction had 8 bases not matched to a gene; V was cut back by 3 bases and J by 8 bases. The CDR3 consists of 14 residues. Germline loops: CDR1 LGHNA, CDR2 YSLEER.

V is TRBV7-3 and J is TRBJ1-6, with D possibly matching TRBD1 (6 bases). Germline V lookup: CDR1 SGHTA, CDR2 FQGTGA. The CDR3 has 16 residues. Trimming took 5 bases from V and 0 from J, leaving 11 bases between them. The CDR3 coding sequence is TGTGCCAGCAGCCCAGGGGAGAGCTCCTATAATTCACCCCTCCACTTT. Amino acid sequence: CASSPGESSYNSPLHF.

The DNA of the CDR3 is TGTGCCAGCATCTTGAACACTGAAGCTTTCTTT. It codes for CASILNTEAFF. This chain links TRBV28 with TRBJ1-1, with D unresolved. The CDR3 consists of 11 residues. Per the germline V gene, CDR1 is MDHEN and CDR2 is SYDVKM. The V gene lost 7 bases and the J gene lost 0 bases, with 3 bases spanning the gap.

This clone was counted only a few times. J is TRBJ1-4 and V is TRBV6-6; D is unresolved. This CDR3 spans 14 amino acids. Germline values: CDR1 MNHNY, CDR2 SVGAGI (reference sequence). V shed 5 bases and J shed 6 bases, with 13 bases lying between them. The CDR3, as DNA: TGTGCCAGCAGTGGGCTAGAGCATCATGAAAAACTGTTTTTT. Its translation is CASSGLEHHEKLFF.

The chain has TRBV13 and TRBJ2-5; the match to TRBD1 covers 10 bases. Germline V gene sequence: CDR1 PRHDT, CDR2 FYEKMQ (reference sequence). This CDR3 contains 14 residues. The J segment lost 7 bases and the V segment lost 5 bases, leaving 7 bases of the junction unmatched. The CDR3 here is CASSPKDRGRTQYF. The CDR3 bases are TGTGCCAGCAGCCCTAAGGACAGGGGGAGGACCCAGTACTTC.

This chain links TRBV6-1 with TRBJ2-7; the D is unclear. V was cut by 7 bases and J by 0 bases, with 10 bases left in between. Germline lookup yields CDR1 MNHNS and CDR2 SASEGT. CDR3 size: 13 residues. In DNA, the CDR3 is TGTGCCAGCACCCGGGCCCACTCCTACGAGCAGTACTTC. Translation: CASTRAHSYEQYF.

The CDR3 loop is CASSVAMGEQYF. The CDR3 DNA reads as TGTGCCAGCAGCGTAGCCATGGGCGAGCAGTACTTC. The chain combines TRBV9 with TRBJ2-7; D unresolved. The V and J ends lost 0 bases and 6 bases respectively, with 7 bases between them. CDR1 is SGDLS, CDR2 YYNGEE, per germline. There are 12 residues in the CDR3.

This rearrangement joins TRBV10-3 to TRBJ1-1; unclear D gene. The germline gives CDR1 ENHRY, CDR2 SYGVKD. The CDR3 consists of 12 residues. Trimming shortened V by 8 bases and J by 4 bases, and 11 bases separated the two germline ends. The CDR3 region is CAIGEVSTEAFF. CDR3 nucleotides: TGTGCCATCGGAGAAGTCAGCACTGAAGCTTTCTTT.

The V call is TRBV7-2, the J call TRBJ2-2, with 7 bases that match TRBD1. Germline V lookup: CDR1 SGHTA, CDR2 FQGNSA. This CDR3 region has 16 residues. J was trimmed by 5 bases and V by 0 bases; bases with no gene match: 6. This CDR3 is CASSLAVGGQTGELFF. DNA for the CDR3: TGTGCCAGCAGCTTAGCGGTAGGGGGCCAAACCGGGGAGCTGTTTTTT.

The chain employs TRBV28 and TRBJ1-2, with 8 bases aligning to TRBD1. CDR3 size: 14 residues. J lost 8 bases, V lost 2 bases, and 7 bases had no gene match. CDR1 is MDHEN, CDR2 SYDVKM, per germline. CDR3 sequence: CASSLPDRVSGYTF. The CDR3 DNA reads TGTGCCAGCAGTTTACCGGACAGGGTGTCCGGCTACACCTTC.

This clone was found once. V is TRBV13 and J is TRBJ2-6, with D uncertain. CDR1 and CDR2 from the germline V gene are PRHDT and FYEKMQ (reference sequence). Between the trimmed V and J ends, which lost 6 bases and 5 bases, there was a span of 23 bases. CDR3 length: 18 amino acids. CDR3: CASRTRQLSTSRANVLTF. Written as DNA, the CDR3 is TGTGCCAGCAGAACGAGGCAGCTGAGTACAAGTCGGGCCAACGTCCTGACTTTC.

The chain links TRBV2 to TRBJ2-6; TRBD1 is a possible D gene (5 bases). This CDR3 contains 14 residues. CDR1 is SNHLY and CDR2 is FYNNEI in the germline V gene. V lost 7 bases, J lost 4 bases, and 11 bases lay in between. The CDR3: CASKGRPGANVLTF. In DNA, the CDR3 is TGTGCCAGCAAGGGGCGTCCGGGGGCCAACGTCCTGACTTTC.

J is TRBJ2-5 and V is TRBV28; 8 bases match TRBD1. After removal of 4 bases from V and 2 bases from J, the junction contained 6 bases not matched to a gene. CDR3 length: 15 amino acids. CDR1 is MDHEN and CDR2 is SYDVKM in the germline V gene. The CDR3 nucleotides are TGTGCCAGCAGTTGGGCGACAGGGGAGCAAGAGACCCAGTACTTC. This translates into CASSWATGEQETQYF.

A few counts support this clone. The chain has TRBV5-4 and TRBJ2-1; D remains ambiguous. CDR1 and CDR2 (germline): SGHNT, YYREEE (reference sequence). The V and J ends lost 4 bases and 2 bases respectively, with 19 bases between them. The CDR3 spans 17 residues. The CDR3 region is CASSPALYAETYNEQFF. The CDR3 coding sequence is TGTGCCAGCAGCCCGGCCCTCTATGCGGAAACCTACAATGAGCAGTTCTTC.

The chain is built from TRBV29-1 and TRBJ1-1; no reliable D call. V shed 4 bases and J shed 4 bases, with 16 bases lying between them. CDR1 and CDR2 (germline): SQVTM, ANQGSEA. This CDR3 comprises 14 residues. DNA of the CDR3: TGCAGCGTTGCCCCCCTGGGCGGAGTCACTGAAGCTTTCTTT. Protein sequence: CSVAPLGGVTEAFF.

The chain is built from TRBV28 and TRBJ2-7; TRBD1 matches 11 bases. Germline V gene sequence: CDR1 MDHEN, CDR2 SYDVKM. The CDR3 has 15 amino acids. The V gene end was trimmed by 6 bases and the J gene end by 3 bases; junction bases not matched to a gene: 7. The CDR3 DNA sequence: TGTGCCAGCAGCTCAGGACAGGGGGCAGGCTACGAGCAGTACTTC. Protein: CASSSGQGAGYEQYF.

The chain recombines TRBV4-3 with TRBJ1-1; D is uncertain. The V gene's germline CDR1 is LGHNA and CDR2 YSLEER. The CDR3 is made up of 15 amino acids. V was pared by 2 bases and J by 1 base, with 11 bases between. In DNA, the CDR3 is TGCGCCAGCAGCCAACCCCCCGTGGGGAACACTGAAGCTTTCTTT. Its protein is CASSQPPVGNTEAFF.

The gene calls are TRBV28 and TRBJ1-2; no firm D call. The CDR3 is made up of 13 amino acids. Germline V CDR1 and CDR2: MDHEN, SYDVKM. Trimming removed 4 bases at V and 4 bases at J, with 10 bases between. The CDR3 spells CASSSGRLYGYTF. The CDR3 nucleotides read TGTGCCAGCAGTTCAGGCAGGCTCTATGGCTACACCTTC.

The chain combines TRBV28 with TRBJ1-1; 7 bases agree with TRBD1. Germline trimming cut 4 bases from V and 1 base from J; bases unmatched to any gene: 9. The CDR3 has 16 residues. CDR1 and CDR2 (germline): MDHEN, SYDVKM. The CDR3 region is CASSYSTGAGNTEAFF. CDR3 nucleotides: TGTGCCAGCAGTTATTCAACAGGGGCCGGGAACACTGAAGCTTTCTTT.

This clone has only one observation. The J gene is TRBJ2-3, the V gene TRBV7-3; no clear D gene. V lost 5 bases, J lost 2 bases, and 11 bases lay in between. The germline gives CDR1 SGHTA, CDR2 FQGTGA. This CDR3 region has 14 residues. Written as DNA, the CDR3 is TGTGCCAGCAGCCTGATCCGGGCCACAGATACGCAGTATTTT. Its translation is CASSLIRATDTQYF.